This paragraph covers one T cell receptor beta chain sequence. Its antigen is unknown. Using immunoSEQ multiplex PCR, the repertoire was profiled, and TCRdb retains in-frame clones only, with some absent. The sample comprises a few hundred thousand clones, roughly 90% of which are singletons, and 0.65% to 0.85% rests with the top ten. The data stem from a study of cytomegalovirus exposure and HLA in healthy donors. With V trimmed by 0 bases and J by 2 bases, 9 bases remained unmatched. Germline V gene lookup returns CDR1 SGHTA and CDR2 FQGTGA. The CDR3 totals 20 residues. Study-level findings and limits: Using the classifier, cytomegalovirus status was reportedly diagnosed with high specificity and sensitivity. Under in vitro conditions, three CMV-associated chains were confirmed as specific for CMV antigens.

The clonotype comes from a woman between 18 and 29 years old in good health and CMV-seronegative. The sequencing input was PBMCs. The rearrangement uses TRBV7-3 and TRBJ2-1; the match to TRBD2 covers 14 bases. CDR3 nucleotides: TGTGCCAGCAGCTTAACGACGGGACTAGCGGGAGTTGGCCCCTACAATGAGCAGTTCTTC. Translating it yields CASSLTTGLAGVGPYNEQFF.